These T cell receptor beta chains were read from a single sample in a study of CD8 T cells in ankylosing spondylitis. MiXCR, run by TCRdb on the 5' RACE reads, gives a single entry per CDR3 protein. Of around 540,000 distinct CDR3 sequences in the sample, roughly 13% were seen once. Sequences were obtained from blood, either unsorted or a sorted T cell fraction (not recorded which). These receptors came from a male donor with ankylosing spondylitis. CDR3s include the opening cysteine and the closing phenylalanine or tryptophan. Fields, in order: clone size, V gene, D gene, J gene, CDR3 DNA, CDR3 protein. The D gene is left open where the match is weak. The size entry is marked missing in some rows and otherwise reads once, few, many or a size class.

size: few
V: TRBV20-1
D: .
J: TRBJ2-5
DNA: TGCAGTGCTAGAGGGTGGGGCAGATTGGAAGAGACCCAGTACTTC
CDR3: CSARGWGRLEETQYF

size: .
V: TRBV20-1
D: .
J: TRBJ2-7
DNA: TGCAGTGCTAGATCGAACGGACGGTTTACCTACGAGCAGTACTTC
CDR3: CSARSNGRFTYEQYF

size: few
V: TRBV11-1
D: .
J: TRBJ2-1
DNA: TGTGCCAGCAGCTCCCATGGAGGGGGAGGGAGCTCCTACAATGAGCAGTTCTTC
CDR3: CASSSHGGGGSSYNEQFF

size: .
V: TRBV5-6
D: TRBD2
J: TRBJ2-1
DNA: TGTGCCAGCAGCACCCTAGCGGGATTGAGCAATGAGCAGTTCTTC
CDR3: CASSTLAGLSNEQFF

size: few
V: TRBV4-2
D: .
J: TRBJ1-2
DNA: TGTGCCAGCAGCCAAGACAGGGGAATAAGTGGCTACACCTTC
CDR3: CASSQDRGISGYTF

size: few
V: TRBV7-9
D: TRBD2
J: TRBJ2-3
DNA: TGTGCCAGCAGCACCGGACTAGAAAGCACAGATACGCAGTATTTT
CDR3: CASSTGLESTDTQYF

size: few
V: TRBV11-2
D: TRBD2
J: TRBJ2-2
DNA: TGTGCCAGCAGACCCCCTCCGGGACTAGCGGGAGTTGTCGGGGAGCTGTTTTTT
CDR3: CASRPPPGLAGVVGELFF

size: .
V: TRBV2
D: .
J: TRBJ2-1
DNA: TGTGCCAGCAGTGTCGCGGACAATGAGCAGTTCTTC
CDR3: CASSVADNEQFF

size: many
V: TRBV27
D: .
J: TRBJ2-1
DNA: TGTGCCAGCACCAACGGCGGGTATGGGTACAATGAGCAGTTCTTC
CDR3: CASTNGGYGYNEQFF

size: few
V: TRBV12-3/TRBV12-4
D: .
J: TRBJ2-5
DNA: TGTGCCAGCAAACAACGGGCGGGAAAAGAGACCCAGTACTTC
CDR3: CASKQRAGKETQYF

size: .
V: TRBV3-1
D: .
J: TRBJ1-3
DNA: TGTGCCAGCAGCCAGAGAAAACCCCTCTCTGGAAACACCATATATTTT
CDR3: CASSQRKPLSGNTIYF

size: few
V: TRBV27
D: TRBD1
J: TRBJ1-1
DNA: TGTGCCAGCAGTTACGACAGGGGGCCGAACACTGAAGCTTTCTTT
CDR3: CASSYDRGPNTEAFF

size: many
V: TRBV5-1
D: .
J: TRBJ2-7
DNA: TGCGCCAGCAGCCTCAAAGCTCAGGATTACGAGCAGTACTTC
CDR3: CASSLKAQDYEQYF

size: .
V: TRBV10-1
D: TRBD1
J: TRBJ2-1
DNA: TGCGCCAGCAGTCCCCTGACAGGGCGTTCCGCGAATGAGCAGTTCTTC
CDR3: CASSPLTGRSANEQFF

size: .
V: TRBV10-2
D: .
J: TRBJ1-1
DNA: TGCGCCAGCAGTGTCTACAGTGGATTGGGGACTGAAGCTTTCTTT
CDR3: CASSVYSGLGTEAFF

size: few
V: TRBV7-2
D: .
J: TRBJ1-2
DNA: TGTGCCAGCAGCTTTGAGGGCTCCTATGGCTACACCTTC
CDR3: CASSFEGSYGYTF

size: many
V: TRBV5-6
D: .
J: TRBJ2-3
DNA: TGTGCCAGCAGCTTAGCGGCCACAGATACGCAGTATTTT
CDR3: CASSLAATDTQYF

size: many
V: TRBV25-1
D: .
J: TRBJ1-1
DNA: TGTGCCAGCAGTGACGCGTGGGATTTCGGAGCTTTCTTT
CDR3: CASSDAWDFGAFF

size: few
V: TRBV7-7
D: TRBD1
J: TRBJ2-1
DNA: TGTGCCAGCAGCCCAGTGACAGGGGAATCCTACAATGAGCAGTTCTTC
CDR3: CASSPVTGESYNEQFF

size: few
V: TRBV3-1
D: .
J: TRBJ1-6
DNA: TGTGCCAGCAGCCAAGAAAAAGGAGCCCGTTCACCCCTCCACTTT
CDR3: CASSQEKGARSPLHF

size: few
V: TRBV4-2
D: TRBD1
J: TRBJ2-7
DNA: TGTGCCAGCAGCAAAGGGACAGGCTACGAGCAGTACTTC
CDR3: CASSKGTGYEQYF

size: few
V: TRBV25-1
D: .
J: TRBJ2-4
DNA: TGTGCCAGCAGTGATTGGGAAATTCAGTACTTC
CDR3: CASSDWEIQYF

size: .
V: TRBV6-1
D: .
J: TRBJ1-2
DNA: TGTGCCAGCCGATGGACGGCCGGTTATGGCTACACCTTC
CDR3: CASRWTAGYGYTF

size: few
V: TRBV6-1
D: TRBD1
J: TRBJ1-2
DNA: TGTGCCACCTTTGGGCACCTGACAGGGGCGGACGGCTACACCTTC
CDR3: CATFGHLTGADGYTF

size: many
V: TRBV5-1
D: .
J: TRBJ1-2
DNA: TGCGCCAGCAGTTCAGTGACCGGGACGGTTAACTATGGCTACACCTTC
CDR3: CASSSVTGTVNYGYTF

size: many
V: TRBV20-1
D: .
J: TRBJ2-7
DNA: TGCAGTGCTAGGTCCTCGTTAAGTTCCTACGAGCAGTACTTC
CDR3: CSARSSLSSYEQYF

size: .
V: TRBV4-2
D: TRBD2
J: TRBJ2-3
DNA: TGTGCCAGCAGCCCGACGGGGCGGGAGATCACAGATACGCAGTATTTT
CDR3: CASSPTGREITDTQYF

size: .
V: TRBV29-1
D: .
J: TRBJ2-6
DNA: TGCAGCGTGGGTAGAGACTCTGGGGCCAACGTCCTGACTTTC
CDR3: CSVGRDSGANVLTF

size: few
V: TRBV5-1
D: .
J: TRBJ2-1
DNA: TGCGCCAGCAGCTTGGTTCCGGACAATGAGCAGTTCTTC
CDR3: CASSLVPDNEQFF

size: .
V: TRBV19
D: .
J: TRBJ2-6
DNA: TGTGCCAGTAGTATAGAAGGTAGTAACCGACTCTCTGGGGCCAACGTCCTGACTTTC
CDR3: CASSIEGSNRLSGANVLTF

size: .
V: TRBV7-6
D: TRBD1
J: TRBJ1-1
DNA: TGTGCCAGCAGCCCGGGACAGGCGAACACTGAAGCTTTCTTT
CDR3: CASSPGQANTEAFF

size: many
V: TRBV10-2
D: .
J: TRBJ2-1
DNA: TGCGCCAGCAGTGGACGGGAGCCAAATGAGCAGTTCTTC
CDR3: CASSGREPNEQFF

size: .
V: TRBV6-2/TRBV6-3
D: .
J: TRBJ2-7
DNA: TGTGCCAGCAAAGAGGTGCCCTCCTACGAGCAGTACTTC
CDR3: CASKEVPSYEQYF

size: once
V: TRBV15
D: TRBD1
J: TRBJ1-4
DNA: TGTGCCACCAGCAAACAGGGGATTGGGGAAAAACTGTTTTTT
CDR3: CATSKQGIGEKLFF

size: few
V: TRBV9
D: TRBD1
J: TRBJ2-1
DNA: TGTGCCAGCAGCTCACGGACAGGGTCCTACAATGAGCAGTTCTTC
CDR3: CASSSRTGSYNEQFF

size: .
V: TRBV9
D: .
J: TRBJ1-2
DNA: TGTGCCAGCAGCCTCCTGGGGGGGACCAGCTACACCTTC
CDR3: CASSLLGGTSYTF

size: few
V: TRBV7-2
D: .
J: TRBJ1-1
DNA: TGTGCCAGCAGCTCGGGGTTCACTGAAGCTTTCTTT
CDR3: CASSSGFTEAFF

size: .
V: TRBV9
D: TRBD2
J: TRBJ2-1
DNA: TGTGCCAGCAGCGCCTCGGGGGGTGTTCGCCTACCTAACAATGAGCAGTTCTTC
CDR3: CASSASGGVRLPNNEQFF

size: .
V: TRBV12-5
D: .
J: TRBJ2-1
DNA: TGTGCTAGTGGTTTGTCCCCCACTTCCTACAATGAGCAGTTCTTC
CDR3: CASGLSPTSYNEQFF

size: .
V: TRBV7-9
D: TRBD2
J: TRBJ2-1
DNA: TGTGCCAGCAGCAAAAGGGGGACTAGCGGGACCCGAGAGCAGTTCTTC
CDR3: CASSKRGTSGTREQFF

size: .
V: TRBV20-1
D: .
J: TRBJ2-5
DNA: TGCAGTGCTAGAACAACAGGCCCTGGGACCCAGTACTTC
CDR3: CSARTTGPGTQYF

size: few
V: TRBV29-1
D: .
J: TRBJ2-5
DNA: TGCAGCGCTGGATCGTGGGGGGCACAAGAGACCCAGTACTTC
CDR3: CSAGSWGAQETQYF

size: few
V: TRBV19
D: .
J: TRBJ1-2
DNA: TGTGCCAGTAGTATAGAACAGCGCGGAGGCTACACCTTC
CDR3: CASSIEQRGGYTF

size: .
V: TRBV5-1
D: TRBD2
J: TRBJ2-7
DNA: TGCGCCAGCAGCTTGTCCCCGGGGGGCGAGCAGTACTTC
CDR3: CASSLSPGGEQYF

size: .
V: TRBV4-2
D: .
J: TRBJ2-2
DNA: TGTGCCAGCAGCCAAGGTGGGCGCGGCACCGGGGAGCTGTTTTTT
CDR3: CASSQGGRGTGELFF

size: .
V: TRBV5-1
D: .
J: TRBJ1-6
DNA: TGCGCCAGCAGTTTGGCCCCACCCGACAGCGGGAATTCACCCCTCCACTTT
CDR3: CASSLAPPDSGNSPLHF

size: few
V: TRBV18
D: .
J: TRBJ2-5
DNA: TGTGCCAGCTCATCTCAGCGGGACGGGGGCGGTGAGACCCAGTACTTC
CDR3: CASSSQRDGGGETQYF

size: .
V: TRBV6-5
D: .
J: TRBJ2-2
DNA: TGTGCCAGCAGGGGCTACGGCGGGGAGCTGTTTTTT
CDR3: CASRGYGGELFF

size: .
V: TRBV12-3/TRBV12-4
D: .
J: TRBJ2-3
DNA: TGTGCCAGCAGTTTCCGGGCAGCTAGCACAGATACGCAGTATTTT
CDR3: CASSFRAASTDTQYF

size: .
V: TRBV20-1
D: .
J: TRBJ1-1
DNA: TGCAGTGCCCTATCTACAGGGATCATGAACACTGAAGCTTTCTTT
CDR3: CSALSTGIMNTEAFF

size: few
V: TRBV10-3
D: TRBD1
J: TRBJ2-5
DNA: TGTGCCATCAAGGAGGGACAGGGAGAAGAGACCCAGTACTTC
CDR3: CAIKEGQGEETQYF

size: many
V: TRBV12-3/TRBV12-4
D: .
J: TRBJ2-1
DNA: TGTGCCGTCGGGGACTACAATGAGCAGTTCTTC
CDR3: CAVGDYNEQFF